A selection of T cell receptor beta chains follows, all from one sample in a study of shared clonotypes between healthy human individuals. Assay used: immunoSEQ multiplex PCR; TCRdb lists only in-frame clones, some missing. The data contain 2 million to 2.5 million clones, 90% to 97% of them singletons. Sample: naive CD4+ T cells sorted from blood. The source is a man younger than 35 in good health. CDR3s include the opening cysteine and the closing phenylalanine or tryptophan. D genes are given only for firm matches. Expanded clones are given a class, and other clones once, few, many or no size at all.

v_call	d_call	clone_size	j_call	cdr3_aa	cdr3_nt
TRBV27	.	.	TRBJ1-2	CASSPNGRNYGYTF	TGTGCCAGCAGTCCTAACGGACGGAACTATGGCTACACCTTC
TRBV29-1	TRBD1	.	TRBJ1-2	CSVGTVTNYGYTF	TGCAGCGTCGGGACAGTCACTAACTATGGCTACACCTTC
TRBV5-6	.	.	TRBJ2-6	CASSSDGSGANVLTF	TGTGCCAGCAGCTCGGACGGCTCTGGGGCCAACGTCCTGACTTTC
TRBV29-1	.	.	TRBJ1-3	CSVAVHSGNTIYF	TGCAGCGTCGCCGTCCACTCTGGAAACACCATATATTTT
TRBV7-9	TRBD1	.	TRBJ1-4	CASSPGTGRPEKLFF	TGTGCCAGCAGCCCTGGGACAGGCCGCCCAGAAAAACTGTTTTTT
TRBV5-1	TRBD2	.	TRBJ2-2	CASSPMRGANTGELFF	TGCGCCAGCAGCCCCATGCGGGGGGCTAACACCGGGGAGCTGTTTTTT
TRBV28	.	.	TRBJ1-2	CASSLQTPNGYTF	TGTGCCAGCAGTTTGCAGACACCCAATGGCTACACCTTC
TRBV5-1	TRBD1	.	TRBJ2-5	CASRYTGTGGETQYF	TGCGCCAGCAGGTACACCGGGACAGGGGGAGAGACCCAGTACTTC
TRBV5-1	TRBD1	.	TRBJ2-5	CASSVQGATETQYF	TGCGCCAGCAGCGTACAGGGGGCAACAGAGACCCAGTACTTC
TRBV9	TRBD1	.	TRBJ1-3	CASSPRNWTGSGNTIYF	TGTGCCAGCAGCCCGCGCAATTGGACAGGCTCAGGGAACACCATATATTTT
TRBV4-3	.	.	TRBJ2-1	CASSQVFLRPWELVVSEQFF	TGCGCCAGCAGCCAAGTTTTTCTAAGGCCCTGGGAACTAGTCGTCTCCGAGCAGTTCTTC
TRBV10-2	.	.	TRBJ2-1	CASSDPQGRGYNEQFF	TGCGCCAGCAGTGACCCACAGGGACGCGGCTACAATGAGCAGTTCTTC
TRBV6-1	.	.	TRBJ1-1	CASSEALRGYAGKDSEAFF	TGTGCCAGCAGTGAAGCGCTTCGGGGATATGCAGGGAAGGATAGTGAAGCTTTCTTT
TRBV5-1	TRBD1	.	TRBJ1-2	CASSPWTGGRYGYTF	TGCGCCAGCAGCCCATGGACAGGGGGCAGGTATGGCTACACCTTC
TRBV11-2	TRBD2	.	TRBJ2-7	CASSLWTSGSYEQYF	TGTGCCAGCAGCTTATGGACTAGCGGGTCCTACGAGCAGTACTTC
TRBV21-1	.	.	TRBJ1-1	CASTQSGVENTEAFF	TGTGCCAGCACCCAGTCCGGGGTTGAGAACACTGAAGCTTTCTTT
TRBV25-1	.	.	TRBJ2-7	CASRQGRTYEQYF	TGTGCCAGCAGACAGGGAAGAACCTACGAGCAGTACTTC
TRBV5-1	.	.	TRBJ2-1	CASSFNNYNEQFF	TGCGCCAGCAGCTTCAACAACTACAATGAGCAGTTCTTC
TRBV7-2	.	.	TRBJ1-5	CASSRDGKSNQPQHF	TGTGCCAGCAGCAGGGACGGAAAAAGCAATCAGCCCCAGCATTTT
TRBV5-3	.	.	TRBJ2-1	CARSLAPWEHYNEQFF	TGTGCCAGAAGCTTGGCGCCGTGGGAGCACTACAATGAGCAGTTCTTC
TRBV6-1	.	.	TRBJ1-5	CASSEASSRNQPQHF	TGTGCCAGCAGTGAAGCTTCCAGTCGCAATCAGCCCCAGCATTTT
TRBV5-4	.	.	TRBJ1-6	CASSQFNLNSPLHF	TGTGCCAGCAGTCAATTTAACCTAAATTCACCCCTCCACTTT
TRBV6-6	.	.	TRBJ2-7	CASRSPGSSGEYEQYF	TGTGCCAGCAGGAGCCCGGGGTCGTCGGGTGAGTACGAGCAGTACTTC
TRBV5-4	TRBD1	.	TRBJ2-7	CASSWDPGQGGEQYF	TGTGCCAGCAGCTGGGACCCGGGACAGGGTGGCGAGCAGTACTTC
TRBV9	TRBD2	.	TRBJ2-1	CASSVAGGASNEQFF	TGTGCCAGCAGCGTAGCCGGGGGGGCCTCCAATGAGCAGTTCTTC
TRBV11-3	TRBD1	.	TRBJ1-5	CASSLGSGGRQPQHF	TGTGCCAGCAGCTTAGGGTCAGGGGGTAGGCAGCCCCAGCATTTT
TRBV29-1	.	few	TRBJ1-1	CSVDPWGTEAFF	TGCAGCGTTGACCCGTGGGGCACTGAAGCTTTCTTT
TRBV5-1	TRBD2	.	TRBJ2-1	CASRLAESYNEQFF	TGCGCCAGTAGACTAGCGGAGTCCTACAATGAGCAGTTCTTC
TRBV2	.	.	TRBJ2-1	CASSSKTRGQFF	TGTGCCAGCAGTTCCAAAACTCGGGGGCAGTTCTTC
TRBV4-3	.	.	TRBJ1-6	CASSQEMIMEQGYSPLHF	TGCGCCAGCAGCCAAGAAATGATTATGGAACAGGGTTATTCACCCCTCCACTTT
TRBV4-1	.	.	TRBJ2-3	CASSQSPSPGNTQYF	TGCGCCAGCAGCCAATCCCCAAGCCCCGGGAATACGCAGTATTTT
TRBV2	TRBD2	.	TRBJ2-1	CASSVLAGAYNEQFF	TGTGCCAGCAGTGTCCTAGCGGGGGCCTACAATGAGCAGTTCTTC
TRBV28	.	.	TRBJ1-2	CASSFRRPDNLYGYTF	TGTGCCAGCAGTTTTCGGCGGCCTGACAACCTTTATGGCTACACCTTC
TRBV29-1	TRBD2	.	TRBJ2-3	CSASGGGANTQYF	TGCAGCGCTAGCGGGGGGGGCGCGAATACGCAGTATTTT
TRBV2	.	.	TRBJ1-6	CASSEVAPLHF	TGTGCCAGCAGTGAGGTCGCACCCCTCCACTTT
TRBV5-1	TRBD1	.	TRBJ2-7	CASSNGQGRYEQYF	TGCGCCAGCAGCAACGGACAGGGACGGTACGAGCAGTACTTC
TRBV5-1	TRBD1	.	TRBJ1-3	CASSLGPGGSGNTIYF	TGCGCCAGCAGCTTGGGCCCAGGGGGCTCTGGAAACACCATATATTTT
TRBV5-4	TRBD2	.	TRBJ2-5	CASSLALAGAETQYF	TGTGCCAGCAGCTTGGCGCTAGCGGGAGCAGAGACCCAGTACTTC
TRBV9	.	.	TRBJ1-3	CASSVDRSSGNTIYF	TGTGCCAGCAGCGTAGACCGTTCCTCTGGAAACACCATATATTTT
TRBV4-2	.	.	TRBJ1-2	CASSQDKGVGQAF	TGTGCCAGCAGCCAAGATAAAGGAGTAGGGCAGGCCTTC